Shown below are 21 T cell receptor beta chains from a single sample sequenced in a study of T cells after yellow fever vaccination. TCRdb analysed the 5' RACE reads with MiXCR anew, one entry per CDR3 protein. The sample has 230,000 or so distinct CDR3 sequences, approximately 3.6% seen once. Here the sequenced sample was PBMCs, taken 15 days after the yellow fever booster vaccination. Receptors originate from a man aged 18 to 29 who received the YFV17D yellow fever vaccine.

This clonotype was detected ten times or more. The chain combines TRBV9 with TRBJ2-2; D is uncertain. Trimming stripped 1 base from V and 6 bases from J, with 7 bases between. Per germline, CDR1 SGDLS and CDR2 YYNGEE. This CDR3 region has 13 residues. The CDR3 DNA sequence: TGTGCCAGCAGCGTAACGGCAGCCGGGGAGCTGTTTTTT. Translated: CASSVTAAGELFF.

In its sample, this clonotype was seen many times. The chain links TRBV19 to TRBJ2-2, with 13 bases matching TRBD2. The CDR3 has 16 amino acids. Looked up from germline, CDR1 is LNHDA and CDR2 is SQIVND (reference sequence). V gave up 8 bases and J gave up 7 bases; unmatched junction bases: 10. This CDR3 is CASSRTSGGRVGELFF. In nucleotides, the CDR3 is TGTGCCAGTTCGAGGACTAGCGGGGGTAGGGTCGGGGAGCTGTTTTTT.

In its sample, this clonotype was seen once. This sequence may be a read error, since a much larger clone differs from it by one base. The chain is built from TRBV20-1 and TRBJ1-4; unclear D gene. CDR1 is DFQATT and CDR2 is SNEGSKA in the germline V gene (reference sequence). The CDR3 loop spans 14 amino acids. The CDR3: CRALHRATNEKLFF. The DNA for the CDR3 is TGCAGAGCCCTCCACCGTGCAACTAATGAAAAACTGTTTTTT.

This clonotype was seen many times. This sequence joins TRBV5-1 and TRBJ2-2; no clear D. The germline V gene has CDR1 SGHRS and CDR2 YFSETQ. This CDR3 is 13 amino acids long. The V end lost 4 bases, the J end lost 7 bases, and 11 bases lay between the germline ends. The CDR3 protein is CASSPRTDGELFF. The CDR3 DNA is TGCGCCAGCAGCCCACGAACCGACGGGGAGCTGTTTTTT.

This clonotype was seen more than once but under ten times. The rearrangement joins TRBV20-1 to TRBJ2-2, with D hard to call. The CDR3 extends over 12 amino acids. The V end lost 2 bases, the J end lost 3 bases, and 4 bases lay between the germline ends. The germline V gene has CDR1 DFQATT and CDR2 SNEGSKA (reference sequence). In DNA form, the CDR3 reads TGCAGTGCTAGACTAGACACCGGGGAGCTGTTTTTT. This encodes CSARLDTGELFF.

This clonotype was counted at least ten times. The chain employs TRBV5-1 and TRBJ2-7, with 8 bases fitting TRBD1. The CDR3 contains 17 residues. V lost 4 bases, J lost 0 bases, and 12 bases stayed unmatched. CDR1 SGHRS and CDR2 YFSETQ come from the germline V gene. The CDR3 loop is CASSGAMGQDPSYEQYF. Here the CDR3 DNA reads TGCGCCAGCAGCGGAGCGATGGGACAGGACCCCTCCTACGAGCAGTACTTC.

This clonotype showed up many times. V usage is TRBV27 and J usage is TRBJ2-7; 7 nucleotides align to TRBD2. CDR3 size: 16 residues. V lost 3 bases to trimming and J lost 5 bases; unmatched junction nucleotides: 13. The germline V gene has CDR1 MNHEY and CDR2 SMNVEV (reference sequence). For the CDR3, the DNA is TGTGCCAGCAGTTTCTCTGCCGGGGGGTATAAACACGAGCAGTACTTC. Amino acids: CASSFSAGGYKHEQYF.

The chain is built from TRBV7-6 and TRBJ2-5; TRBD2 aligns across 8 bases. Germline CDR1 is SGHVS and CDR2 is FNYEAQ. This CDR3 has 16 residues. Trimming removed 3 bases from V and 5 bases from J; junction bases left unmatched: 11. The CDR3: CASSFAGLVGLETQYF. CDR3 in DNA: TGTGCCAGCAGCTTCGCGGGACTAGTAGGATTGGAGACCCAGTACTTC.

The sample holds many counts of this clonotype. V is TRBV27 and J is TRBJ2-1, with a weak D call TRBD2 (6 bases). Germline V gene sequence: CDR1 MNHEY, CDR2 SMNVEV (reference sequence). CDR3 length: 16 amino acids. With 5 bases removed from V and 0 bases from J, the gap between germline ends came to 14 bases. In nucleotides, the CDR3 is TGTGCCAGCAGTGGGGCCCGGCGGGGCTCCTACAATGAGCAGTTCTTC. Its translation is CASSGARRGSYNEQFF.

This clonotype has at least ten counts. The rearrangement uses TRBV28 and TRBJ1-2, with D possibly TRBD1 on 6 matching bases. Germline loops: CDR1 MDHEN, CDR2 SYDVKM. This CDR3 spans 13 amino acids. V lost 6 bases to trimming and J lost 4 bases, with 12 bases between them. CDR3 residues: CASRTGPSYGYTF. CDR3 DNA sequence: TGTGCCAGCAGGACAGGTCCCTCCTATGGCTACACCTTC.

This clonotype was seen ten or more times. This chain uses TRBV5-1 with TRBJ2-2, with D uncertain. Germline V gives CDR1 SGHRS, CDR2 YFSETQ. The CDR3 length is 14 residues. V was cut by 2 bases and J by 4 bases, with 9 bases left in between. CDR3 DNA sequence: TGCGCCAGCAGCTTACCCCAGGTCACCGGGGAGCTGTTTTTT. Translation: CASSLPQVTGELFF.

This clonotype came up many times. The chain carries TRBV6-1 and TRBJ2-7, with TRBD1 matching over 7 bases. Germline V gene lookup returns CDR1 MNHNS and CDR2 SASEGT. V gave up 5 bases and J gave up 3 bases; unmatched junction bases: 4. The CDR3 totals 13 residues. CDR3 DNA sequence: TGTGCCAGCAGTCCAGGGGGTCTCTACGAGCAGTACTTC. Translating gives CASSPGGLYEQYF.

This clonotype was counted ten times or more. V is TRBV7-2 and J is TRBJ2-5; TRBD2 matches at 7 bases. The CDR3 has 14 amino acids. CDR1 and CDR2 from the germline V gene are SGHTA and FQGNSA. Germline trimming cut 7 bases from V and 2 bases from J; bases unmatched to any gene: 7. Written as DNA, the CDR3 is TGTGCCAGCACCTTCTGGGGGGGACAAGAGACCCAGTACTTC. It translates to CASTFWGGQETQYF.

This clonotype was seen at least ten times. This rearrangement joins TRBV4-1 to TRBJ2-2, with TRBD2 as a possible D gene (6 bases). CDR1 is MGHRA and CDR2 is YSYEKL in the germline V gene. The V end lost 7 bases, the J end lost 1 base, and 16 bases lay between the germline ends. The CDR3 is 16 amino acids. The CDR3 sequence: CASNPGGGRNTGELFF. The DNA of the CDR3 is TGCGCCAGCAACCCCGGCGGAGGGAGGAACACCGGGGAGCTGTTTTTT.

This clonotype was seen many times. The J gene is TRBJ2-7, the V gene TRBV15; 7 bases match TRBD1. The germline V gene encodes CDR1 LNHNV and CDR2 YYDKDF (reference sequence). The CDR3 extends over 16 amino acids. After removal of 3 bases from V and 0 bases from J, the junction contained 8 bases not matched to a gene. This chain's CDR3 is CATSSLDRSYSYEQYF. The CDR3, as DNA: TGTGCCACCAGCAGTCTGGACAGGTCCTACTCCTACGAGCAGTACTTC.

This clonotype was recorded at least ten times. The rearrangement joins TRBV5-6 to TRBJ2-5; 11 bases match TRBD2. The CDR3 is 15 residues long. V trimming: 5 bases; J trimming: 7 bases; junction bases outside the gene matches: 10. In germline, CDR1 is SGHDT, CDR2 YYEEEE. As DNA, the CDR3 is TGTGCCAGCAGGTCAACTAGCGGGGGCTGGGGGACCCAGTACTTC. Protein sequence: CASRSTSGGWGTQYF.

This clonotype was found many times. V and J are TRBV7-2 and TRBJ2-3, with 10 bases fitting TRBD1. The CDR3 is 15 amino acids. The junction had 4 bases not matched to a gene; V was cut back by 4 bases and J by 3 bases. The V gene's germline CDR1 is SGHTA and CDR2 FQGNSA. In DNA, the CDR3 is TGTGCCAGCAGCTCAGACAGGGGGCTAACAGATACGCAGTATTTT. Its translation is CASSSDRGLTDTQYF.

The J gene is TRBJ1-2, the V gene TRBV6-2 or TRBV6-3, with a tentative D call TRBD1 (6 bases). The CDR3 sequence is 15 residues long. Trimming cost V 6 bases and J 6 bases, with 20 bases left between them. CDR1 and CDR2 (germline): MNHEY, SVGEGT. CDR3 residues: CASRPGHTGLDGYTF. CDR3 bases: TGTGCCAGCAGACCCGGCCACACAGGGTTGGATGGCTACACCTTC.

The gene calls are TRBV3-1 and TRBJ2-5, with 7 positions matching TRBD2. J lost 12 bases, V lost 0 bases, and 7 bases had no gene match. Germline assignment: CDR1 LGHDT and CDR2 YNNKEL (reference sequence). This CDR3 has 13 residues. The CDR3 nucleotides are TGTGCCAGCAGCCAAGATCAACTAGCGAGGGAGTACTTC. Protein product: CASSQDQLAREYF.

Many counts were recorded for this clonotype. The V gene is TRBV5-1, the J gene TRBJ1-3; 8 bases fit TRBD1. V dropped 4 bases and J dropped 0; count of bases not matched to a gene: 6. Germline CDR1 is SGHRS and CDR2 is YFSETQ. The CDR3 consists of 16 residues. The CDR3 sequence is CASSRTGQASGNTIYF. CDR3 nucleotide sequence: TGCGCCAGCAGCCGAACGGGACAGGCCTCTGGAAACACCATATATTTT.

Ten or more counts support this clonotype. The J gene is TRBJ1-5, the V gene TRBV4-1, with D unclear. The CDR3 spans 20 residues. Germline V gene sequence: CDR1 MGHRA, CDR2 YSYEKL. The germline V and J ends were trimmed by 1 base and 0 bases, with 22 bases remaining between them. This chain's CDR3 is CASSQGTLAGPRYSNQPQHF. DNA for the CDR3: TGCGCCAGCAGCCAAGGAACCCTAGCCGGCCCACGGTATAGCAATCAGCCCCAGCATTTT.